Presented here are 2 T cell receptor beta chains from one specimen sequenced in a study of T cell repertoires in cytomegalovirus infection (dated by TCRdb to about 2019). Their antigens are not known. This specimen's treatment or condition label, per the study, means: in vitro stimulation with specific CMV peptide epitopes to enrich CMV-specific T cells. Sequencing was carried out with an Illumina HiSeq 1500. TCRdb passed the public sequencing reads through fastp at Q25 and MiXCR, retaining productive beta sequences. CDR3 protein duplicates are merged, each entry listing the most common genes and DNA. This sample lists about 340,000 distinct CDR3 sequences; about 29% were detected once. The top ten clones comprise 20% of the sample. The sample was cultured PBMCs, taken from culture after CMV antigen stimulation. The receptors come from a human donor in good health (CMV status not recorded). Some clones in this sample may be carry-over from other donors' samples.

CDR3 residues: CASSDNKYEQFF. The CDR3 DNA reads TGTGCCAGCAGTGACAACAAATATGAGCAGTTCTTC. The chain links TRBV6-2 or TRBV6-3 to TRBJ2-1; D unclear. The V gene's germline CDR1 is MNHEY and CDR2 SVGEGT. The CDR3 covers 12 residues. V lost 5 bases and J 8 bases, leaving 10 bases between the germline ends.

For this clonotype: One base away lies a much larger clone, so this may be a sequencing read error. V gene TRBV6-5 combines with J gene TRBJ1-3, with D perhaps matching TRBD1 (5 bases). Per germline, CDR1 MNHEY and CDR2 SVGAGI. The CDR3 runs to 18 residues. The V gene lost 6 bases and the J gene lost 2 bases, with 23 bases spanning the gap. As DNA, the CDR3 is TGTGCCAGCAGACTGGGGGGTTCATCTCTTCTCCCTGGAAACACCATATATTTT. Its protein is CASRLGGSSLLPGNTIYF.